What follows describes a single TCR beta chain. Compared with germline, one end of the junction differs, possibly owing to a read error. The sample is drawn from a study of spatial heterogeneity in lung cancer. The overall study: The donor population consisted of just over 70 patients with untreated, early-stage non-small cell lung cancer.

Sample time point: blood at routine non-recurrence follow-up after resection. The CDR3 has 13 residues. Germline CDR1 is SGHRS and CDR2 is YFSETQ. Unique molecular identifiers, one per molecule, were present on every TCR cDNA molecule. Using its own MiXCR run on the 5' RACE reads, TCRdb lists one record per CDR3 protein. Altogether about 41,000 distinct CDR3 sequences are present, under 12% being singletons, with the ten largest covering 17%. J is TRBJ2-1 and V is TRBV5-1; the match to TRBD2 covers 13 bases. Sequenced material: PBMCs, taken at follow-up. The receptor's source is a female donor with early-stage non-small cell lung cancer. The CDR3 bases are TGCGCCAGCAGCAGCGTGCCGGGACTAGCGGGGAACTTC. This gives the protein CASSSVPGLAGNF.